These 22 T cell receptor beta chains were all obtained from the same sample, sequenced in a study of beta chain features in type 1 diabetes. The sequenced template was cDNA made from the entire isolated RNA. TCRdb's copy holds only in-frame clones and misses some; the assay was immunoSEQ multiplex PCR. The table includes fewer than 400,000 clones, less than 10% detected once. The sample was central memory CD4+ T cells from blood. These receptors were collected from a woman younger than 30 in good health.

This clone turned up a few times. V gene TRBV6-5 combines with J gene TRBJ2-7; D is ambiguous. Germline V lookup: CDR1 MNHEY, CDR2 SVGAGI. The CDR3 covers 15 residues. V was pared by 0 bases and J by 4 bases, with 13 bases between. For the CDR3, the DNA is TGTGCCAGCAGTTACTCGTTTACCAAACCTTACGAGCAGTACTTC. Its protein product is CASSYSFTKPYEQYF.

This clone was found a few times. The chain joins TRBV15 to TRBJ2-1, with D possibly matching TRBD1 (5 bases). The CDR3 totals 17 residues. Germline V CDR1 and CDR2: LNHNV, YYDKDF (reference sequence). The V gene lost 0 bases and the J gene lost 8 bases, with 20 bases spanning the gap. CDR3 coding DNA: TGTGCCACCAGCAGAGATCTAAGGGGTCCGCTCGTTGATGAGCAGTTCTTC. Its translation is CATSRDLRGPLVDEQFF.

The sample holds many counts of this clone. This chain uses TRBV4-3 with TRBJ1-2, with 10 bases matching TRBD1. Germline loops: CDR1 LGHNA, CDR2 YSLEER. The CDR3 loop spans 15 amino acids. The V segment lost 1 base and the J segment 8 bases; nucleotides outside the gene matches: 7. CDR3 nucleotides: TGCGCCAGCAGCCAAGCCCTAGGGACAGGGGAAGGCTACACCTTC. Its translation: CASSQALGTGEGYTF.

Notes on this clone: Other DNA variants within this sample encode the same CDR3. The chain links TRBV7-2 to TRBJ2-7; no clear D. This CDR3 contains 11 residues. The V and J ends lost 2 bases and 4 bases respectively, with 3 bases between them. Germline loops: CDR1 SGHTA, CDR2 FQGNSA. Here the CDR3 DNA reads TGTGCCAGCAGCTTACGATACGAGCAGTACTTC. This gives the protein CASSLRYEQYF.

V gene TRBV5-1 combines with J gene TRBJ1-4, with D possibly matching TRBD1 (5 bases). CDR1 is SGHRS, CDR2 YFSETQ, per germline. The CDR3 has 16 residues. Trimming removed 0 bases from V and 5 bases from J, with 14 bases in between. CDR3 protein: CASSLGLTAKNEKLFF. In DNA form, the CDR3 reads TGCGCCAGCAGCTTGGGCCTGACAGCCAAGAATGAAAAACTGTTTTTT.

The rearrangement links TRBV19 to TRBJ1-5; 7 nucleotides align to TRBD1. Germline-derived CDR1 and CDR2 are LNHDA and SQIVND (reference sequence). The CDR3 covers 14 residues. V was pared by 6 bases and J by 6 bases, with 8 bases of the junction left unmatched. CDR3 protein: CASSRQGVSQPQHF. In DNA form, the CDR3 reads TGTGCCAGTAGCAGACAGGGTGTGAGTCAGCCCCAGCATTTT.

The CDR3 spells CASSFSRSSYNEQFF. Written as DNA, the CDR3 is TGTGCCAGCAGCTTTTCCAGGAGCTCCTACAATGAGCAGTTCTTC. The rearrangement joins TRBV5-6 to TRBJ2-1; D not certain. The CDR3 has 15 amino acids. The V end lost 2 bases, the J end lost 0 bases, and 9 bases lay between the germline ends. CDR1 and CDR2 (germline): SGHDT, YYEEEE.

This chain links TRBV6-6 with TRBJ2-1, with 10 bases lining up with TRBD2. Germline V gene sequence: CDR1 MNHNY, CDR2 SVGAGI (reference sequence). Trimming cost V 6 bases and J 8 bases; bases outside gene matches: 7. CDR3 size: 14 residues. CDR3 bases: TGTGCCAGCAGAAGAGCGGGAGGGTGGGATGAGCAGTTCTTC. This sequence encodes CASRRAGGWDEQFF.

This clone has just a few counts. The CDR3 sequence: CASSVGGTVNTEAFF. CDR3 coding DNA: TGTGCCAGCAGCGTGGGGGGGACGGTGAACACTGAAGCTTTCTTT. The chain combines TRBV5-6 with TRBJ1-1; D may be TRBD1 (5 bases). Germline-derived CDR1 and CDR2 are SGHDT and YYEEEE. The CDR3 loop spans 15 amino acids. Trimming cost V 4 bases and J 0 bases, with 13 bases left between them. The variable domain in full, completed from reference TRBV5-6 and TRBJ1-1, reads DAGVTQSPTHLIKTRGQQVTLRCSPKSGHDTVSWYQQALGQGPQFIFQYYEEEERQRGNFPDRFSGHQFPNYSSELNVNALLLGDSALYLCASSVGGTVNTEAFFGQGTRLTVV.

This clone occurred many times. The gene calls are TRBV29-1 and TRBJ2-1; weak D call: TRBD2 (5 bases). Germline CDR1 is SQVTM and CDR2 is ANQGSEA. This CDR3 region has 17 residues. The V end lost 7 bases, the J end lost 0 bases, and 22 bases lay between the germline ends. The CDR3: CSARTTFGGDSYNEQFF. The CDR3 DNA reads TGCAGCGCCCGCACCACGTTTGGAGGAGACTCCTACAATGAGCAGTTCTTC.

This rearrangement joins TRBV7-2 to TRBJ2-7; D is unresolved. Germline V gene sequence: CDR1 SGHTA, CDR2 FQGNSA. The V gene lost 5 bases and the J gene lost 4 bases, with 18 bases spanning the gap. The CDR3 spans 15 residues. In DNA form, the CDR3 reads TGTGCCAGCAGCATACTCCGGGTCTCGCCTTACGAGCAGTACTTC. Translation gives CASSILRVSPYEQYF.

The table lists this clone with a few counts. This sequence joins TRBV27 and TRBJ2-7; 8 bases agree with TRBD2. The CDR3 runs to 12 residues. Germline CDR1 and CDR2: MNHEY and SMNVEV (reference sequence). Trimming at V came to 8 bases and at J to 7 bases, leaving 7 bases not matched to a gene. The CDR3 here is CASSRRGGEQYF. CDR3 sequence (DNA): TGTGCCAGCTCCCGCCGGGGGGGAGAGCAGTACTTC.

The chain recombines TRBV7-2 with TRBJ1-2, with 8 positions matching TRBD1. The CDR3 contains 13 residues. Germline values: CDR1 SGHTA, CDR2 FQGNSA. V was pared by 5 bases and J by 7 bases, with 6 bases of the junction left unmatched. The CDR3 DNA reads as TGTGCCAGCAGCAGGCAGACAGGGGTTGGCTACACCTTC. This sequence encodes CASSRQTGVGYTF.

This clone was seen a few times. The chain couples TRBV7-8 to TRBJ2-7; TRBD2 is a possible D gene (6 bases). Per the germline V gene, CDR1 is SGHVS and CDR2 is FQNEAQ. V shed 1 base and J shed 5 bases, with 12 bases lying between them. The CDR3 runs to 14 residues. The CDR3 here is CASSLVLASNEQYF. The CDR3 DNA is TGTGCCAGCAGCTTAGTACTAGCTTCCAACGAGCAGTACTTC.

The J gene is TRBJ1-1, the V gene TRBV10-3; a weak D match, TRBD1 (6 bases). Deletions cut 6 bases from V and 0 bases from J, with 11 bases between. Germline V gene lookup returns CDR1 ENHRY and CDR2 SYGVKD. This CDR3 spans 14 amino acids. CDR3 protein: CAIRRGVMNTEAFF. CDR3 sequence (DNA): TGTGCCATCAGAAGGGGGGTGATGAACACTGAAGCTTTCTTT.

V is TRBV19 and J is TRBJ1-5, with D possibly matching TRBD1 (5 bases). V was trimmed by 5 bases and J by 2 bases, leaving 7 bases between them. The CDR3 has 13 residues. CDR1 and CDR2 (germline): LNHDA, SQIVND (reference sequence). The CDR3 is CASSQGGNQPQHF. The CDR3 nucleotides read TGTGCCAGTAGTCAGGGAGGCAATCAGCCCCAGCATTTT. The variable domain in full, with the rest retrieved from reference TRBV19 and TRBJ1-5, is DGGITQSPKYLFRKEGQNVTLSCEQNLNHDAMYWYRQDPGQGLRLIYYSQIVNDFQKGDIAEGYSVSREKKESFPLTVTSAQKNPTAFYLCASSQGGNQPQHFGDGTRLSIL.

The chain links TRBV7-2 to TRBJ2-3, with D unresolved. Germline CDR1 reads SGHTA; CDR2 reads FQGNSA. The V gene lost 1 base and the J gene lost 6 bases, with 11 bases spanning the gap. The CDR3 spans 14 residues. The CDR3 protein is CASSLDWGTDTQYF. CDR3 in DNA: TGTGCCAGCAGCTTAGACTGGGGAACGGATACGCAGTATTTT.

This sequence joins TRBV11-2 and TRBJ2-2; D remains ambiguous. Germline V gene sequence: CDR1 SGHAT, CDR2 FQNNGV. Trimming took off 4 bases at V and 4 bases at J, with 13 bases between the two ends. This CDR3 has 15 residues. The CDR3 is CASSSQPFGTGELFF. The CDR3 coding sequence is TGTGCCAGCAGCTCCCAACCCTTTGGCACCGGGGAGCTGTTTTTT. Variable domain in full (rest from reference TRBV11-2 and TRBJ2-2): EAGVAQSPRYKIIEKRQSVAFWCNPISGHATLYWYQQILGQGPKLLIQFQNNGVVDDSQLPKDRFSAERLKGVDSTLKIQPAKLEDSAVYLCASSSQPFGTGELFFGEGSRLTVL.

V gene TRBV11-2 combines with J gene TRBJ2-1; possibly TRBD1 for D (6 bases). Trimming cost V 4 bases and J 7 bases, with 14 bases left between them. The germline CDR1 and CDR2 sequences are SGHAT and FQNNGV. The CDR3 covers 14 residues. The CDR3 nucleotides are TGTGCCAGCAGCTCAATACAGGGAGAGAATGAGCAGTTCTTC. Translated: CASSSIQGENEQFF.

Only a few counts were recorded for this clone. This rearrangement joins TRBV6-5 to TRBJ2-1; 7 nucleotides match TRBD2. Unmatched junction bases numbered 5, after V lost 6 bases and J lost 0 bases. This CDR3 is 15 amino acids long. Germline V gene lookup returns CDR1 MNHEY and CDR2 SVGAGI. The CDR3 protein is CASRPGLNSYNEQFF. CDR3 sequence (DNA): TGTGCCAGCAGACCGGGACTAAACTCCTACAATGAGCAGTTCTTC.

The chain links TRBV5-8 to TRBJ2-5; 12 bases are a match to TRBD1. V shed 6 bases and J 5 bases; nucleotides not matched to a gene: 5. The CDR3 loop spans 14 amino acids. The V gene's germline CDR1 is SGHTS and CDR2 YDEGEE. CDR3 region: CASIRDRGRETQYF. DNA for the CDR3: TGTGCCAGCATCCGGGACAGGGGGCGGGAGACCCAGTACTTC.

A few counts support this clone. The V call is TRBV7-9, the J call TRBJ2-2; 10 bases align to TRBD2. The V and J ends lost 4 bases and 1 base, in that order; junction bases with no gene match: 3. From germline, CDR1 is SEHNR and CDR2 FQNEAQ (reference sequence). The CDR3 runs 16 residues. CDR3 loop: CASSSRTSGNTGELFF. The CDR3 bases are TGTGCCAGCAGCTCAAGGACTAGCGGGAACACCGGGGAGCTGTTTTTT.